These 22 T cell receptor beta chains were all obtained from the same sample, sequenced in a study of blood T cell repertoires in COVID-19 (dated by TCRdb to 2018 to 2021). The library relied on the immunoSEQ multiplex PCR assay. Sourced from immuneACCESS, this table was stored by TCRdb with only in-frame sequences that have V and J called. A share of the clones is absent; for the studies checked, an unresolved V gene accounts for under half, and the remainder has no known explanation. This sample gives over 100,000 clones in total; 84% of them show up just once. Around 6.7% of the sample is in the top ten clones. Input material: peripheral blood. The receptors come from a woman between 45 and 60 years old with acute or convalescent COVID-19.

CDR3 sequence reads: CASSPGRARNYGYTF. In DNA, the CDR3 is TGCGCCAGCAGCCCCGGGAGGGCCCGTAACTATGGCTACACCTTC. This chain joins TRBV5-1 and TRBJ1-2; D remains ambiguous. The germline gives CDR1 SGHRS, CDR2 YFSETQ. V lost 4 bases and J lost 1, with 14 bases in between. The CDR3 contains 15 residues.

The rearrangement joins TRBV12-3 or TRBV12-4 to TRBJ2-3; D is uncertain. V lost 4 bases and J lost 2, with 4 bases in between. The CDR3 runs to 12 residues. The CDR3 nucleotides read TGTGCCAGCAGTTCCTACACAGATACGCAGTATTTT. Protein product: CASSSYTDTQYF.

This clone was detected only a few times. CDR3 amino acids: CASSYFGGMNTEAFF. The DNA of the CDR3 is TGTGCCAGCAGTTACTTTGGGGGCATGAACACTGAAGCTTTCTTT. The V gene is TRBV6-6, the J gene TRBJ1-1; a possible D gene is TRBD1 (6 bases). Germline V lookup: CDR1 MNHNY, CDR2 SVGAGI (reference sequence). The CDR3 spans 15 residues. V was clipped by 1 base and J by 0 bases, with 9 bases between them.

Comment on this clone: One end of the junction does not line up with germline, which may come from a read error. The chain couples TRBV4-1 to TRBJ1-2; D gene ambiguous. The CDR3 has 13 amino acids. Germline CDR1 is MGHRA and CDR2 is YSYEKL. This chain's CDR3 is CASSQDLGSGIHF. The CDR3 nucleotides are TGCGCCAGCAGCCAAGATCTAGGTTCGGGTATTCACTTC.

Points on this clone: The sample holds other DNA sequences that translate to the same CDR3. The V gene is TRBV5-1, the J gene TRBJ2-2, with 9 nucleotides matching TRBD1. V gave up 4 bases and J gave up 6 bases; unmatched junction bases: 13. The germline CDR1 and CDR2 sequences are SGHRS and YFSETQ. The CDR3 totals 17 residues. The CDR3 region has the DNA TGCGCCAGCAGCGCCACCCCCGGGACAGGGTCAGCCGGGGAGCTGTTTTTT. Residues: CASSATPGTGSAGELFF.

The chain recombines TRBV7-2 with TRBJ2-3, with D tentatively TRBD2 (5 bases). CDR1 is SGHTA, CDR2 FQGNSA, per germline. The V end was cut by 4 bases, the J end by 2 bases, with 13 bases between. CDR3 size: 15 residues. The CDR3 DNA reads TGTGCCAGCAGCTCACGGGGTAGTTCCACAGATACGCAGTATTTT. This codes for CASSSRGSSTDTQYF.

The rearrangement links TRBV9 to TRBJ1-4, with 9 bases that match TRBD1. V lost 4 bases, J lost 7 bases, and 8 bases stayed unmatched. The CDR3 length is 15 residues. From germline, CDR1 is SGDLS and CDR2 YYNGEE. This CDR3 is CASSQHRGRAEKLFF. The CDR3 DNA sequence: TGTGCCAGCAGCCAGCACAGGGGGCGAGCTGAAAAACTGTTTTTT.

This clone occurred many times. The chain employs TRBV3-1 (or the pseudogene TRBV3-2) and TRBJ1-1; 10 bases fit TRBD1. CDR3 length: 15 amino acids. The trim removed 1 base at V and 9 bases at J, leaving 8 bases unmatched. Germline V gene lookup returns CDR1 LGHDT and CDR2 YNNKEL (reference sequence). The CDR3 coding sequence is TGTGCCAGCAGCCAAGTCAGGACAGGGGGACCCCAAGCTTTCTTT. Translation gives CASSQVRTGGPQAFF.

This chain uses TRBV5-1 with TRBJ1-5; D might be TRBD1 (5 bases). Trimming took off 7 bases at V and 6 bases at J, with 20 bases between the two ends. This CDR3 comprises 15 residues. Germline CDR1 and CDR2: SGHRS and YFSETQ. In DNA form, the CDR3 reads TGCGCCAGCGTACACTCAGGGAATCTCCTTCAGCCCCAGCATTTT. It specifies CASVHSGNLLQPQHF.

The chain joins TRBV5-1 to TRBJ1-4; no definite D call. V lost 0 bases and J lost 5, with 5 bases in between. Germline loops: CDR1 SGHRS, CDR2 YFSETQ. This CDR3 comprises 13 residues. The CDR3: CASSLGENEKLFF. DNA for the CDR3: TGCGCCAGCAGCTTGGGCGAGAATGAAAAACTGTTTTTT. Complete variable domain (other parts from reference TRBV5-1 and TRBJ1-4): KAGVTQTPRYLIKTRGQQVTLSCSPISGHRSVSWYQQTPGQGLQFLFEYFSETQRNKGNFPGRFSGRQFSNSRSEMNVSTLELGDSALYLCASSLGENEKLFFGSGTQLSVL.

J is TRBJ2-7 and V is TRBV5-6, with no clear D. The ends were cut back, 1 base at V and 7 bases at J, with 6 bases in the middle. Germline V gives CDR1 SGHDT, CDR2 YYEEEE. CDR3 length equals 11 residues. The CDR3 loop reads CASSLRREQYF. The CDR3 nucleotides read TGTGCCAGCAGCTTGCGTCGGGAGCAGTACTTC.

CDR3 region: CAWSVQTNYGYTF. The CDR3 region has the DNA TGTGCCTGGAGTGTCCAGACTAACTATGGCTACACCTTC. The chain joins TRBV30 to TRBJ1-2; D unclear. Germline V gene data show CDR1 as GTSNPN and CDR2 as SVGIG (reference sequence). Trimming took 0 bases from V and 0 from J, leaving 5 bases between them. The CDR3 length is 13 residues.

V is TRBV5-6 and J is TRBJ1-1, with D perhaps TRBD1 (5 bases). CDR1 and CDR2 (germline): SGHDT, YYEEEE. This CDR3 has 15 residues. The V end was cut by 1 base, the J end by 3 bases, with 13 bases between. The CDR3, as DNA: TGTGCCAGCAGCTTGCCTCGGGGGAGCGACACTGAAGCTTTCTTT. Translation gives CASSLPRGSDTEAFF.

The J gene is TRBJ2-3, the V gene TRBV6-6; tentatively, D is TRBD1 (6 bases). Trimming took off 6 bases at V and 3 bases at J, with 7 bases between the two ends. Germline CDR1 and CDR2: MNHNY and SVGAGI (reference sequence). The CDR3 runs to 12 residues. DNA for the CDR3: TGTGCCAGCAGACAGGGTACAGATACGCAGTATTTT. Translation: CASRQGTDTQYF.

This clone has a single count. CDR3 sequence reads: CASSRGGEAFF. The CDR3 DNA is TGTGCCAGCTCACGGGGGGGTGAAGCTTTCTTT. The genes are TRBV18 and TRBJ1-1; weak D call: TRBD1 (5 bases). The CDR3 has 11 amino acids. Germline V gene data show CDR1 as KGHSH and CDR2 as LQKENI. Trimming cost V 4 bases and J 7 bases, with 7 bases left between them.

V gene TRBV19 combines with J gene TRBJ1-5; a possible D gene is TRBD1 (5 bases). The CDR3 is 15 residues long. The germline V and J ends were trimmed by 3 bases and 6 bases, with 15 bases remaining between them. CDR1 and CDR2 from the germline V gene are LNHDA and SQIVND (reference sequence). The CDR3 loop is CASSMSTAMGQPQHF. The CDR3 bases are TGTGCCAGTAGTATGTCGACAGCGATGGGTCAGCCCCAGCATTTT.

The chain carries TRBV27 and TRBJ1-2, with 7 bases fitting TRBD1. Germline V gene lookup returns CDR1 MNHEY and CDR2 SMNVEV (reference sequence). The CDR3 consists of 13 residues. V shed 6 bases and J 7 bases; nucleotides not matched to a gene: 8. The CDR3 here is CASRDRARSGYTF. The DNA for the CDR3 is TGTGCCAGCAGAGACAGGGCGAGGAGTGGCTACACCTTC.

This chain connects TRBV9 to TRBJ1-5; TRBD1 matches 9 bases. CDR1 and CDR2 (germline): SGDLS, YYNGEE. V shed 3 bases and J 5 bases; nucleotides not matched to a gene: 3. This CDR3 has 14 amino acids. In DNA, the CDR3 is TGTGCCAGCAGCGAACAGGGGGCGGATCAGCCCCAGCATTTT. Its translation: CASSEQGADQPQHF. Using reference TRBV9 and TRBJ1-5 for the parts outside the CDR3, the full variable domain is DSGVTQTPKHLITATGQRVTLRCSPRSGDLSVYWYQQSLDQGLQFLIQYYNGEERAKGNILERFSAQQFPDLHSELNLSSLELGDSALYFCASSEQGADQPQHFGDGTRLSIL.

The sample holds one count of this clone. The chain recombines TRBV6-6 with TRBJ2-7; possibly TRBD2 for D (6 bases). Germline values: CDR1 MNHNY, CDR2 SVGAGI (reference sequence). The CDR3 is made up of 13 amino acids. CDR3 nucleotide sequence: TGTGCCAGCAGTACCACCCGACTAGAGACCACTCGGGTC. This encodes CASSTTRLETTRV.

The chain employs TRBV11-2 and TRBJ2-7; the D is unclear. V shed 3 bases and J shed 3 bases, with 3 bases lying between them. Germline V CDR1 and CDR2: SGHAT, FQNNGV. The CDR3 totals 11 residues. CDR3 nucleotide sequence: TGTGCCAGCAGCTTTTACTACGAGCAGTACTTC. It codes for CASSFYYEQYF.

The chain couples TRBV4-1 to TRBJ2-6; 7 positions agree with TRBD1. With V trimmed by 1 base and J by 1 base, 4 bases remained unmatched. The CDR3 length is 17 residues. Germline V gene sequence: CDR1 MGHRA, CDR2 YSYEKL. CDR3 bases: TGCGCCAGCAGCCAAGTAATCAGGGGGTCTGGGGCCAACGTCCTGACTTTC. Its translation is CASSQVIRGSGANVLTF.

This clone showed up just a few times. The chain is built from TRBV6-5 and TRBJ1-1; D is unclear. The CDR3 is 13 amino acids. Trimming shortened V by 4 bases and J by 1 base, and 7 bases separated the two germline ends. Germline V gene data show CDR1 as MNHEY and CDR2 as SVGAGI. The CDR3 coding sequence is TGTGCCAGCAGTTGGGCAGAGAACACTGAAGCTTTCTTT. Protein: CASSWAENTEAFF.